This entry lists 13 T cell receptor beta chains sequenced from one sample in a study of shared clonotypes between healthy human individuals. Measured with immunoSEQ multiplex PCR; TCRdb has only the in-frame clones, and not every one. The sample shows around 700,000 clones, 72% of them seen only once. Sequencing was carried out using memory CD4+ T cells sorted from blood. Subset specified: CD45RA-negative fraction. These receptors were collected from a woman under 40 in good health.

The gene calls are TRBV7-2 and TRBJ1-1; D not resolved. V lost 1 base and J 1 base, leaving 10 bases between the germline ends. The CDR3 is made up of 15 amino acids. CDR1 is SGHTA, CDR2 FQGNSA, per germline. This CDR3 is CASSLDGGKNTEAFF. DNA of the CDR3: TGTGCCAGCAGCTTAGATGGAGGAAAGAACACTGAAGCTTTCTTT.

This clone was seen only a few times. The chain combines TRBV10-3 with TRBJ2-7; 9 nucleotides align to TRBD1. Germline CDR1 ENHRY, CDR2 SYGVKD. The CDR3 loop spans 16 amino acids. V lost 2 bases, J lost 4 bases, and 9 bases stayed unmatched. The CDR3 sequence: CAISEPGQGFGYEQYF. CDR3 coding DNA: TGTGCCATCAGTGAGCCTGGACAGGGGTTCGGATACGAGCAGTACTTC.

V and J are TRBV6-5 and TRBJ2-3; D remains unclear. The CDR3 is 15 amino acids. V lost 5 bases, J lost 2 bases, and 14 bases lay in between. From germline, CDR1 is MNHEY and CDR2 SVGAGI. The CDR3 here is CASSGRRINTDTQYF. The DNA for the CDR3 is TGTGCCAGCAGTGGACGGCGCATAAACACAGATACGCAGTATTTT.

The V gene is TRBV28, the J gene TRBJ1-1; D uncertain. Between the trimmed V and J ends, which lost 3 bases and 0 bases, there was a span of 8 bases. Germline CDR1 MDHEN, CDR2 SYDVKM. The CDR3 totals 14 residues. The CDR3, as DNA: TGTGCCAGCAGTTTCCAAGCGTTGAACACTGAAGCTTTCTTT. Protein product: CASSFQALNTEAFF.

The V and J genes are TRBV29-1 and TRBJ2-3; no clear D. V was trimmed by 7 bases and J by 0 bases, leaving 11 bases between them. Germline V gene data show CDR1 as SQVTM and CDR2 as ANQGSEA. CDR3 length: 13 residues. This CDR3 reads CSGASTSTDTQYF. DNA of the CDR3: TGCAGCGGGGCAAGCACTAGCACAGATACGCAGTATTTT.

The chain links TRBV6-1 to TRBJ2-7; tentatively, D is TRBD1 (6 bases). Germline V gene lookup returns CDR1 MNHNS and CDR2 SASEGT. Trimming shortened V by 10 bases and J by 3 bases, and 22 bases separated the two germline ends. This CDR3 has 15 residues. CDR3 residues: CAIANFRGHNYEQYF. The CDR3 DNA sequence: TGTGCCATAGCAAATTTCCGGGGACACAACTACGAGCAGTACTTC.

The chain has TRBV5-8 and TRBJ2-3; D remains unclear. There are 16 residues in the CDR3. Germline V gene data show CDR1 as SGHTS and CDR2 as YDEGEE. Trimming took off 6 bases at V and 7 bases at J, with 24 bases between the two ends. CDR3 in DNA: TGTGCCAGCACGCCCGACGGGCAGCACGCCGGATATACGCAGTATTTT. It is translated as CASTPDGQHAGYTQYF.

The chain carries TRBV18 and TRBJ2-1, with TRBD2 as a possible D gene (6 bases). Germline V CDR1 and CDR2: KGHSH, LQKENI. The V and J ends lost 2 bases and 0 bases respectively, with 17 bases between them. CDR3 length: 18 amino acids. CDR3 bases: TGTGCCAGCTCACCAAGGGGAGCGTACGGGAGCTCCTACAATGAGCAGTTCTTC. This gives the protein CASSPRGAYGSSYNEQFF.

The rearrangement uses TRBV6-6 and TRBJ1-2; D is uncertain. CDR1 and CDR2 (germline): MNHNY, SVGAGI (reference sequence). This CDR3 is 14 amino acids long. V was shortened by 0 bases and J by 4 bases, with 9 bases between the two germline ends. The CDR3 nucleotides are TGTGCCAGCAGTTACTCGAGTCCTTCCTATGGCTACACCTTC. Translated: CASSYSSPSYGYTF.

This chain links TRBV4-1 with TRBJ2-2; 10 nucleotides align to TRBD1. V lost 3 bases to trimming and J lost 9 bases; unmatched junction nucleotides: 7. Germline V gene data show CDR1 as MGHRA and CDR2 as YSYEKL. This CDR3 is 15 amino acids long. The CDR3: CASSHGTGAPRELFF. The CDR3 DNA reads TGCGCCAGCAGCCACGGGACAGGGGCGCCCCGGGAGCTGTTTTTT.

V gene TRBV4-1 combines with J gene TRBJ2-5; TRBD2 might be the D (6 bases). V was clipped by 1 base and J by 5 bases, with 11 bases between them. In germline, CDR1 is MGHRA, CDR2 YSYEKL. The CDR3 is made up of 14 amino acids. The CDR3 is CASSQGLVAETQYF. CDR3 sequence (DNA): TGCGCCAGCAGCCAAGGACTAGTAGCGGAGACCCAGTACTTC.

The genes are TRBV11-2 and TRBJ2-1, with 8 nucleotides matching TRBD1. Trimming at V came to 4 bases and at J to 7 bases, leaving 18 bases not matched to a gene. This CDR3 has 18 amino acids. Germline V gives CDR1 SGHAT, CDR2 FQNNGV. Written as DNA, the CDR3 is TGTGCCAGCAGCTCCATAAAAAACGACAGGGGTATTGTAAATGAGCAGTTCTTC. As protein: CASSSIKNDRGIVNEQFF.

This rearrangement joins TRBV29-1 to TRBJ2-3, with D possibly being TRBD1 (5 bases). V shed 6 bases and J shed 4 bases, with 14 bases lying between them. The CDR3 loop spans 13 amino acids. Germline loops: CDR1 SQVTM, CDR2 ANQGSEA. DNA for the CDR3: TGCAGCGTCCGAAAGGGGATTGCAGATACGCAGTATTTT. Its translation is CSVRKGIADTQYF.